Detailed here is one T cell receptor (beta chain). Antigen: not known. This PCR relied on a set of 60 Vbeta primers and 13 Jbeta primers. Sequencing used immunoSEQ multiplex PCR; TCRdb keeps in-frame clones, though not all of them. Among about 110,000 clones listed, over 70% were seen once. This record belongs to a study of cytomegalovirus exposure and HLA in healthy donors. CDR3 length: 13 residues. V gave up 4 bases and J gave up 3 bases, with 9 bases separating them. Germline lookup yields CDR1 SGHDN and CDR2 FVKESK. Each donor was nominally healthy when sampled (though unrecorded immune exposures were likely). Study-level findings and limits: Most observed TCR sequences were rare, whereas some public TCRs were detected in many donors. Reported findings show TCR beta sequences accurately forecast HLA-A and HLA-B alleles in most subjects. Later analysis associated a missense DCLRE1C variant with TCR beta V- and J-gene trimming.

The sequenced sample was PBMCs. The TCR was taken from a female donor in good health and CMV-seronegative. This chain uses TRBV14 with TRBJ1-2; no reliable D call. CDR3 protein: CASSLDIDYGYTF. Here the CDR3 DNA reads TGTGCCAGCAGCCTCGACATAGACTATGGCTACACCTTC.